Shown below are 24 T cell receptor beta chains from a single sample sequenced in a study of cytomegalovirus exposure and HLA in healthy donors. Primers included in the PCR were 60 Vbeta and 13 Jbeta primers. Libraries were prepared by immunoSEQ multiplex PCR; TCRdb keeps only in-frame clonotypes and omits some of them. The sample has over 100,000 clones; roughly 78% are singletons. Sequencing was done on a sample of PBMCs. All receptors derive from a woman aged 40 to 50 in good health and CMV-seronegative.

This clone was seen only a few times. CDR3 sequence: CASSSRGRGRGYTF. The CDR3 DNA is TGTGCCAGCAGCTCAAGAGGCAGGGGTAGGGGCTACACCTTC. The rearrangement links TRBV7-9 to TRBJ1-2; D is possibly TRBD1 (6 bases). Trimming cost V 4 bases and J 8 bases, with 17 bases left between them. This CDR3 has 14 residues. Looked up from germline, CDR1 is SEHNR and CDR2 is FQNEAQ (reference sequence).

The genes are TRBV13 and TRBJ2-1; D might be TRBD2 (6 bases). Trimming took 8 bases from V and 0 from J, leaving 20 bases between them. The CDR3 has 17 residues. Germline V gives CDR1 PRHDT, CDR2 FYEKMQ (reference sequence). The CDR3 loop reads CASAIEGTASSYNEQFF. In DNA form, the CDR3 reads TGTGCCAGCGCCATAGAAGGGACTGCGAGCTCCTACAATGAGCAGTTCTTC.

This chain joins TRBV4-1 and TRBJ2-3; 10 bases line up with TRBD1. There are 17 residues in the CDR3. CDR1 is MGHRA, CDR2 YSYEKL, per germline. V shed 2 bases, J shed 1 base, and the junction held 6 bases outside the gene matches. This CDR3 is CASSQYTGTGGTDTQYF. The DNA of the CDR3 is TGCGCCAGCAGCCAATATACCGGGACAGGGGGCACAGATACGCAGTATTTT.

The chain employs TRBV30 and TRBJ2-7, with D possibly being TRBD2 (6 bases). Germline lookup yields CDR1 GTSNPN and CDR2 SVGIG (reference sequence). Trimming shortened V by 2 bases and J by 3 bases, and 17 bases separated the two germline ends. There are 15 residues in the CDR3. The CDR3 DNA is TGTGCCTGGAGTTACGGGACGGGGGAAGTCTACGAGCAGTACTTC. This codes for CAWSYGTGEVYEQYF.

This clone has a handful of counts. The chain has TRBV2 and TRBJ2-7, with D perhaps matching TRBD2 (5 bases). There are 13 residues in the CDR3. Germline CDR1 reads SNHLY; CDR2 reads FYNNEI. Trimming took off 7 bases at V and 6 bases at J, with 16 bases between the two ends. CDR3 coding DNA: TGTGCCAGCAACCCGGGGAGTAAGTTCGAGCAGTACTTC. Translated: CASNPGSKFEQYF.

The CDR3 sequence is CASITGDEAFF. The CDR3 coding sequence is TGTGCCAGCATTACGGGGGATGAAGCTTTCTTT. The chain combines TRBV28 with TRBJ1-1, with D possibly being TRBD1 (5 bases). The CDR3 consists of 11 residues. The germline V gene has CDR1 MDHEN and CDR2 SYDVKM. V lost 7 bases, J lost 7 bases, and 10 bases lay in between.

V gene TRBV5-4 combines with J gene TRBJ2-1; 10 bases are shared with TRBD2. The CDR3 length is 18 residues. After removal of 4 bases from V and 8 bases from J, the junction contained 18 bases not matched to a gene. Germline V gene sequence: CDR1 SGHNT, CDR2 YYREEE (reference sequence). This CDR3 is CASSLSAGSGLAIHEQFF. DNA for the CDR3: TGTGCCAGCAGCCTATCTGCGGGGTCGGGACTAGCGATTCATGAGCAGTTCTTC.

This clone was observed a few times. The rearrangement joins TRBV2 to TRBJ1-2; no definite D call. The CDR3 is made up of 13 amino acids. Deletions cut 0 bases from V and 6 bases from J, with 8 bases between. Germline V gene data show CDR1 as SNHLY and CDR2 as FYNNEI. In nucleotides, the CDR3 is TGTGCCAGCAGTGAAGCGAGTAGTGATGGCTACACCTTC. As protein: CASSEASSDGYTF.

The CDR3, as DNA: TGTGCCAGCAGTGGGGGGGGCAAGCAGTTCTTC. It codes for CASSGGGKQFF. The V call is TRBV11-3, the J call TRBJ2-1; TRBD2 might be the D (7 bases). The CDR3 sequence is 11 residues long. V was clipped by 6 bases and J by 11 bases, with 11 bases between them. Looked up from germline, CDR1 is SGHNT and CDR2 is YENEEA.

The chain has TRBV7-2 and TRBJ1-2, with 7 bases matching TRBD1. CDR1 and CDR2 from the germline V gene are SGHTA and FQGNSA. V dropped 6 bases and J dropped 8; count of bases not matched to a gene: 12. The CDR3 covers 14 residues. In nucleotides, the CDR3 is TGTGCCAGCAGTAGGGTAACCAACAGGGGCGGCTACACCTTC. Its protein is CASSRVTNRGGYTF.

CDR3 nucleotides: TGTGCCAGCAGCTTAGATCCAAGCGGGAGGGCCTATACAGATACGCAGTATTTT. This sequence encodes CASSLDPSGRAYTDTQYF. The chain couples TRBV7-2 to TRBJ2-3; TRBD2 matches at 10 bases. The CDR3 totals 18 residues. V shed 1 base, J shed 3 bases, and the junction held 10 bases outside the gene matches. Germline loops: CDR1 SGHTA, CDR2 FQGNSA.

The rearrangement links TRBV4-3 to TRBJ1-4; weak D call: TRBD1 (5 bases). The V end was cut by 0 bases, the J end by 0 bases, with 17 bases between. Per germline, CDR1 LGHNA and CDR2 YSLEER. The CDR3 covers 19 residues. CDR3 amino acids: CASSQDPTETTATNEKLFF. CDR3 nucleotides: TGCGCCAGCAGCCAAGATCCGACAGAAACTACAGCAACTAATGAAAAACTGTTTTTT.

In DNA form, the CDR3 reads TGTGCCAGCAGCAACATGCCCGTGGAGACCCAGTACTTC. Translating it yields CASSNMPVETQYF. This chain links TRBV5-8 with TRBJ2-5; D is unclear. CDR1 is SGHTS and CDR2 is YDEGEE in the germline V gene. This CDR3 region has 13 residues. V was cut by 4 bases and J by 5 bases, with 12 bases left in between. Complete variable domain (other parts from reference TRBV5-8 and TRBJ2-5): EAGVTQSPTHLIKTRGQQATLRCSPISGHTSVYWYQQALGLGLQFLLWYDEGEERNRGNFPPRFSGRQFPNYSSELNVNALELEDSALYLCASSNMPVETQYFGPGTRLLVL.

V is TRBV28 and J is TRBJ2-5, with 11 bases aligning to TRBD2. The CDR3 has 15 residues. With 8 bases clipped from V and 11 bases from J, the junction kept 16 bases outside the gene matches. The germline CDR1 and CDR2 sequences are MDHEN and SYDVKM. The CDR3 sequence is CASLTSGSTSEEQYF. The CDR3 nucleotides read TGTGCCAGCCTTACTAGCGGGAGTACATCTGAGGAGCAGTACTTC.

On this clone itself: One end of the junction is discordant with germline, which a read error may explain. The chain combines TRBV15 with TRBJ2-4; D is undetermined. The CDR3 has 14 amino acids. CDR1 and CDR2 (germline): LNHNV, YYDKDF (reference sequence). CDR3 loop: CATSRTIAKNIQHF. For the CDR3, the DNA is TGTGCCACCAGCCGCACCATAGCCAAAAACATTCAGCACTTC.

This clone has a single count. Here the CDR3 DNA reads TGTGCCAGCAGCTTCGGGGGATCCAATCAGCCCCAGCATTTT. Translated: CASSFGGSNQPQHF. The chain employs TRBV11-2 and TRBJ1-5; D is perhaps TRBD1 (5 bases). There are 14 residues in the CDR3. V gave up 3 bases and J gave up 3 bases, with 9 bases separating them. The germline CDR1 and CDR2 sequences are SGHAT and FQNNGV. Full variable domain (outside the CDR3, taken from reference TRBV11-2 and TRBJ1-5): EAGVAQSPRYKIIEKRQSVAFWCNPISGHATLYWYQQILGQGPKLLIQFQNNGVVDDSQLPKDRFSAERLKGVDSTLKIQPAKLEDSAVYLCASSFGGSNQPQHFGDGTRLSIL.

The V gene is TRBV14, the J gene TRBJ2-7, with D unresolved. This CDR3 spans 13 amino acids. Trimming removed 1 base from V and 3 bases from J, with 7 bases in between. Germline V CDR1 and CDR2: SGHDN, FVKESK. CDR3 in DNA: TGTGCCAGCAGCCAAGGACGACTCTACGAGCAGTACTTC. Amino acids: CASSQGRLYEQYF.

The J gene is TRBJ2-5, the V gene TRBV7-2, with D maybe TRBD2 (7 bases). This CDR3 contains 16 residues. Trimming left V 5 bases short and J 4 bases short, with 20 bases between. Germline lookup yields CDR1 SGHTA and CDR2 FQGNSA. DNA for the CDR3: TGTGCCAGCAGCAGAGAGGGGGGCGGGAGTACAGAGACCCAGTACTTC. Protein product: CASSREGGGSTETQYF.

This clone occurred once. V usage is TRBV7-9 and J usage is TRBJ1-1; 10 nucleotides line up with TRBD1. CDR3 length: 19 amino acids. CDR1 is SEHNR, CDR2 FQNEAQ, per germline (reference sequence). DNA of the CDR3: TGTTCCATCCGCCAACCGGGACAGGGGACTCCTCGGGGCATGTCTGAAGCTTTCTTT. Translation: CSIRQPGQGTPRGMSEAFF. Full variable domain (rest looked up from reference TRBV7-9 and TRBJ1-1): DTGVSQNPRHKITKRGQNVTFRCDPISEHNRLYWYRQTLGQGPEFLTYFQNEAQLEKSRLLSDRFSAERPKGSFSTLEIQRTEQGDSAMYLCSIRQPGQGTPRGMSEAFFGQGTRLTVV.

This clone was detected once. The CDR3 DNA reads TGTGCCAGCACATCGGACAGGGGGGCCGCTTTCTTT. Translating gives CASTSDRGAAFF. The V gene is TRBV7-9, the J gene TRBJ1-1; TRBD1 agrees at 10 bases. In germline, CDR1 is SEHNR, CDR2 FQNEAQ (reference sequence). V trimming: 7 bases; J trimming: 11 bases; junction bases outside the gene matches: 7. This CDR3 contains 12 residues.

The chain joins TRBV19 to TRBJ1-2; 12 positions match TRBD1. Germline assignment: CDR1 LNHDA and CDR2 SQIVND (reference sequence). The CDR3 contains 19 residues. V trimming: 1 base; J trimming: 4 bases; junction bases outside the gene matches: 13. Here the CDR3 DNA reads TGTGCCAGTAGTATAGGGGGGACAGGGGGCCTTCGAGGCGTCTATGGCTACACCTTC. This codes for CASSIGGTGGLRGVYGYTF.

The V and J genes are TRBV19 and TRBJ1-5; tentatively, D is TRBD1 (5 bases). V was shortened by 6 bases and J by 5 bases, with 11 bases between the two germline ends. From germline, CDR1 is LNHDA and CDR2 SQIVND (reference sequence). This CDR3 region has 13 residues. Written as DNA, the CDR3 is TGTGCCAGTAGCGAGGCAGGGCATCAGCCCCAGCATTTT. Protein: CASSEAGHQPQHF.

V is TRBV6-5 and J is TRBJ1-4; the D gene is possibly TRBD1 (6 bases). Germline V gene lookup returns CDR1 MNHEY and CDR2 SVGAGI. V lost 6 bases and J 4 bases, leaving 9 bases between the germline ends. The CDR3 has 13 amino acids. CDR3: CASRQGINEKLFF. DNA of the CDR3: TGTGCCAGCAGACAGGGCATTAATGAAAAACTGTTTTTT.

The chain is built from TRBV13 and TRBJ2-7, with 8 bases aligning to TRBD2. V was pared by 0 bases and J by 1 base, with 5 bases of the junction left unmatched. This CDR3 spans 16 amino acids. CDR1 and CDR2 (germline): PRHDT, FYEKMQ (reference sequence). CDR3 in DNA: TGTGCCAGCAGCTTAGGCGGGGGGGGACTTTCCTACGAGCAGTACTTC. This gives the protein CASSLGGGGLSYEQYF.